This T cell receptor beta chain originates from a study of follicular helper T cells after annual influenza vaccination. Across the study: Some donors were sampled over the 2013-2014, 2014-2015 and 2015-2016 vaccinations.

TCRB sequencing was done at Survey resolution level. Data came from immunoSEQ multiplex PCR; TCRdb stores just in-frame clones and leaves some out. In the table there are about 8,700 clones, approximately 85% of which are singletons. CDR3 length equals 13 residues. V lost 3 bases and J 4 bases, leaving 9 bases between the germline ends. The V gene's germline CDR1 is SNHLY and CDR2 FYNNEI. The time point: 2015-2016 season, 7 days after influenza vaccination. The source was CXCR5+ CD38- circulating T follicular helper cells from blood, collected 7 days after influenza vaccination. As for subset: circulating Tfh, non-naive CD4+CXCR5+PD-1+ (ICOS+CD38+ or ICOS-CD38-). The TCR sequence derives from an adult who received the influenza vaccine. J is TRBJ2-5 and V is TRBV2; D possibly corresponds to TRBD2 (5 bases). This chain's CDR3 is CASSDGVSETQYF. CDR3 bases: TGTGCCAGCAGTGACGGGGTTTCAGAGACCCAGTACTTC.